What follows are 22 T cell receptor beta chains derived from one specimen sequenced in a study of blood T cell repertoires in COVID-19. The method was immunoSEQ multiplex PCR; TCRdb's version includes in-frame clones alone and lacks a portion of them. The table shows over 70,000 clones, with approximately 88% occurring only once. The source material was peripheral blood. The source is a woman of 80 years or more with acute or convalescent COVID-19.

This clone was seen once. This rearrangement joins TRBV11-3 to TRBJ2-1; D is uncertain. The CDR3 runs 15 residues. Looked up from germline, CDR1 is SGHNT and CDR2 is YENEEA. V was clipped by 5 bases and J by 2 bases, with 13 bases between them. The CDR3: CASSQRDTTYNEQFF. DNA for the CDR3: TGTGCCAGCAGCCAAAGAGACACCACCTACAATGAGCAGTTCTTC. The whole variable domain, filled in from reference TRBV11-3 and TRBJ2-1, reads EAGVVQSPRYKIIEKKQPVAFWCNPISGHNTLYWYLQNLGQGPELLIRYENEEAVDDSQLPKDRFSAERLKGVDSTLKIQPAELGDSAVYLCASSQRDTTYNEQFFGPGTRLTVL.

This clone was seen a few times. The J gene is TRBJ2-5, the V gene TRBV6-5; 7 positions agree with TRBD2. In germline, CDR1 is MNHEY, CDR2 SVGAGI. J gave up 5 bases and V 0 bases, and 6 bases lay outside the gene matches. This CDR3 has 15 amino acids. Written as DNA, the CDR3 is TGTGCCAGCAGTTACTCCCCGACTAGCTGGGAGACCCAGTACTTC. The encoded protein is CASSYSPTSWETQYF.

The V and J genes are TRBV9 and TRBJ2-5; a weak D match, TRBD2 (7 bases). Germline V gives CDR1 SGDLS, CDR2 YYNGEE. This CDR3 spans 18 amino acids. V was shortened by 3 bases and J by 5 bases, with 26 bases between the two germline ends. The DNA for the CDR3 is TGTGCCAGCAGCGCTGGACCGGGCGGGGGCCTTTTTCGGGAGACCCAGTACTTC. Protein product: CASSAGPGGGLFRETQYF.

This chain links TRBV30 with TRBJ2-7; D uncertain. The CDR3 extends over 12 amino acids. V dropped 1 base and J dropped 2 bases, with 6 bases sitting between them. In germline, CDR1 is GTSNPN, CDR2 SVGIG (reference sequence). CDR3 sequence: CAWSGLAYEQYF. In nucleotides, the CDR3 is TGTGCCTGGAGTGGACTTGCCTACGAGCAGTACTTC.

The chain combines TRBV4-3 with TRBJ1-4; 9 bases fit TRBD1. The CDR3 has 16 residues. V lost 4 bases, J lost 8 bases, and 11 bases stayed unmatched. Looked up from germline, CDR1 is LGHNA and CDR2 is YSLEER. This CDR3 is CASSPGTGRRQEKLFF. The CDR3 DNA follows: TGCGCCAGCAGCCCCGGGACAGGGAGGCGTCAAGAAAAACTGTTTTTT.

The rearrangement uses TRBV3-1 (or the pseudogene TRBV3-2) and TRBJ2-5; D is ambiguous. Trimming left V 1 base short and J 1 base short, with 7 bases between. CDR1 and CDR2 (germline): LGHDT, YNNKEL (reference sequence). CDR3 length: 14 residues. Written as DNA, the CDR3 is TGTGCCAGCAGCCAAGTCAATAGCCAAGAGACCCAGTACTTC. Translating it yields CASSQVNSQETQYF.

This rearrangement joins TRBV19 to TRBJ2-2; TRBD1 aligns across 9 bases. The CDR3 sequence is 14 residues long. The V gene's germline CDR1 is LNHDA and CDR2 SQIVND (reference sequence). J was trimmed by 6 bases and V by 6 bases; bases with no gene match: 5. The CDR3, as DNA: TGTGCCAGTAGATTACAGGGGGCGTCCGGGGAGCTGTTTTTT. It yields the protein CASRLQGASGELFF.

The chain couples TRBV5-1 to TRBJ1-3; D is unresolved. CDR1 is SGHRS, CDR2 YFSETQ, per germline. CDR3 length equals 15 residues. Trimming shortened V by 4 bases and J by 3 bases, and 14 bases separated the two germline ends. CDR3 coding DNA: TGCGCCAGCAGCGCCCCCGGCCGGGGTGGAAACACCATATATTTT. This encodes CASSAPGRGGNTIYF.

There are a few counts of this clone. CDR3 DNA sequence: TGCGCCAGCAGCTTGGGGCTAGCGGGGTACCAAGAGACCCAGTACTTC. Translated, it gives CASSLGLAGYQETQYF. The rearrangement joins TRBV5-1 to TRBJ2-5; 9 bases match TRBD2. The CDR3 has 16 amino acids. Germline lookup yields CDR1 SGHRS and CDR2 YFSETQ. Trimming cost V 0 bases and J 0 bases; bases outside gene matches: 3.

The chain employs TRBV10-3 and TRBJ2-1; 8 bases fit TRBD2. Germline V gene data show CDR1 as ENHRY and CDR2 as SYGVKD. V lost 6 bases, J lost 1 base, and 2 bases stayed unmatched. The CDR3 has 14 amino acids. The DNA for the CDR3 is TGTGCCATCAGCGGGGGGGGATCCTACAATGAGCAGTTCTTC. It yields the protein CAISGGGSYNEQFF.

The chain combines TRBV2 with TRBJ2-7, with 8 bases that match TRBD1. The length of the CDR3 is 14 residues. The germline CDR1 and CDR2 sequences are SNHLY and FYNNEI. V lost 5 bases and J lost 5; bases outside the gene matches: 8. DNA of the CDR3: TGTGCCAGCAGTCAAGGGAACAGGGGGAACGAGCAGTACTTC. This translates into CASSQGNRGNEQYF.

CDR3 residues: CASSINSGGGPQHF. The CDR3 DNA follows: TGTGCCAGTAGTATAAACTCGGGTGGTGGGCCCCAGCATTTT. J is TRBJ1-5 and V is TRBV19; D gene ambiguous. The CDR3 consists of 14 residues. Germline loops: CDR1 LNHDA, CDR2 SQIVND (reference sequence). Trimming took off 2 bases at V and 9 bases at J, with 14 bases between the two ends.

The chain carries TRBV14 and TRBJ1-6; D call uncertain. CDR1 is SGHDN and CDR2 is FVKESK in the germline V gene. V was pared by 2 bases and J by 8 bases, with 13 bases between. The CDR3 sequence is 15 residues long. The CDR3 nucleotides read TGTGCCAGCAGCCAACGCTTACAGTGGGATTCACCCCTCCACTTT. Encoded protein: CASSQRLQWDSPLHF.

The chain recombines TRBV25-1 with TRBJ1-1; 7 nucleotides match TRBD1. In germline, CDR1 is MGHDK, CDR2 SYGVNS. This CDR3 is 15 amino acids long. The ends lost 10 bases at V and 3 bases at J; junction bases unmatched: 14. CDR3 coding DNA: TGTGCCACAAAACCCATCGACAGGGTCGACACTGAAGCTTTCTTT. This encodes CATKPIDRVDTEAFF. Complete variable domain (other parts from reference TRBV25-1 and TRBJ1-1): EADIYQTPRYLVIGTGKKITLECSQTMGHDKMYWYQQDPGMELHLIHYSYGVNSTEKGDLSSESTVSRIRTEHFPLTLESARPSHTSQYLCATKPIDRVDTEAFFGQGTRLTVV.

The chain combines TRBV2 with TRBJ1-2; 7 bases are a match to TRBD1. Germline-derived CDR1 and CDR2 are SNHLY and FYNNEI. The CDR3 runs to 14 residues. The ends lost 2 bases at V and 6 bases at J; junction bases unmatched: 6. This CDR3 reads CASSEQGDSNGYTF. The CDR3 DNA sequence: TGTGCCAGCAGTGAACAGGGGGATTCTAATGGCTACACCTTC.

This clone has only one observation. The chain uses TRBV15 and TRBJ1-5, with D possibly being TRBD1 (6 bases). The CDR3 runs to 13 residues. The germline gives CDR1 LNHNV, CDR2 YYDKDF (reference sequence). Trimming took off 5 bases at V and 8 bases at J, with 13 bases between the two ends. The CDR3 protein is CATSRQGREPQHF. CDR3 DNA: TGTGCCACCAGCCGCCAGGGGAGAGAGCCCCAGCATTTT.

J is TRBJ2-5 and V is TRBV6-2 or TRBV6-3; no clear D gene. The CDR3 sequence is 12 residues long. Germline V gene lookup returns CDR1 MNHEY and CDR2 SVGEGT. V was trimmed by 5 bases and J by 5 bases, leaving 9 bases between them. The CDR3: CASSTPWETQYF. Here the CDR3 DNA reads TGTGCCAGCAGTACACCCTGGGAGACCCAGTACTTC.

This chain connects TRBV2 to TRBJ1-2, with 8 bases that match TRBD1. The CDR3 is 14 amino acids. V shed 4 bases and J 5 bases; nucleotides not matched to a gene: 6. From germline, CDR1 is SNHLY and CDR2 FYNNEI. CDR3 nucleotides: TGTGCCAGCAGTGTGGCCACAGGGGGGTATGGCTACACCTTC. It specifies CASSVATGGYGYTF.

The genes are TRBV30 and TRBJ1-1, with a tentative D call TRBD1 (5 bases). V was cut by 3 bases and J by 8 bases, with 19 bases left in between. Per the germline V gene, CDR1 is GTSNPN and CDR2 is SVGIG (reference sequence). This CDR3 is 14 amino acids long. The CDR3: CAWSHMTETGEAFF. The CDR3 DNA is TGTGCCTGGAGCCACATGACAGAGACTGGCGAAGCTTTCTTT.

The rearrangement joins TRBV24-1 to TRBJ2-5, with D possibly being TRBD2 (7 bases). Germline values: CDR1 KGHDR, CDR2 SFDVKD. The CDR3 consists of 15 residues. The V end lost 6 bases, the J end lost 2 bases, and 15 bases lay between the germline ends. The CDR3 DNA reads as TGTGCCACCAGTAGGGGGGGCGCGGGTCAAGAGACCCAGTACTTC. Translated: CATSRGGAGQETQYF.

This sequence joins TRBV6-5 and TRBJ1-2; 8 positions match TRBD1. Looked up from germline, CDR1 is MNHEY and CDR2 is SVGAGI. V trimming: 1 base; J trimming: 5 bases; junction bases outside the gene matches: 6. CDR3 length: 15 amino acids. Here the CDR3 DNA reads TGTGCCAGCAGTTACTACGCAGGGGGCGGTTATGGCTACACCTTC. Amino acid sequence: CASSYYAGGGYGYTF.

The CDR3 DNA follows: TGCGCCAGCAGTTCCAGCGGGGGGGCACTTAACCTCAATGAGCAGTTCTTC. This translates into CASSSSGGALNLNEQFF. The chain combines TRBV5-1 with TRBJ2-1; 10 bases align to TRBD2. Trimming cost V 5 bases and J 6 bases; bases outside gene matches: 14. From germline, CDR1 is SGHRS and CDR2 YFSETQ. The CDR3 spans 17 residues.